This TCR beta chain was observed in a study of beta chain features in type 1 diabetes. Study findings and constraints: It was not settled here whether HLA type affects TCRB rearrangement. High-TCR-expressing cells could be over-represented by cDNA sequencing. The naive, central memory and Treg TCRB repertoires looked more alike in patients than they did in healthy donors.

Expressed TCRB transcripts were sequenced after all isolated RNA was converted to cDNA. Naive, central memory and regulatory T cell samples came to a mean of roughly 3.9 million reads. Repertoires were generated with immunoSEQ multiplex PCR, while TCRdb's copy carries only in-frame clones and drops some. This sample has 300,000 or so clones, with approximately 8.2% found just once. Note on this clone: Its antigen is undetermined.

Germline V gene data show CDR1 as SEHNR and CDR2 as FQNEAQ (reference sequence). CDR3 size: 14 residues. The V end lost 5 bases, the J end lost 1 base, and 9 bases lay between the germline ends. The receptor was derived from a woman younger than 35 in good health. The chain links TRBV7-9 to TRBJ1-3, with D unresolved. The sample consisted of central memory CD4+ T cells from blood. The CDR3 reads CASSTGDSGNTIYF. DNA of the CDR3: TGTGCCAGCAGCACCGGGGATTCTGGAAACACCATATATTTT.